This TCR beta chain was captured in a study of T cell responses to AZD1222 COVID-19 vaccine. Findings and limits, study-wide: Increased Spike-specific TCR breadth and depth were observed after two AZD1222 doses. Baseline seropositives among AZD1222 recipients totaled only 5 to 7. Regions 160-218 and 743-854 held dominance among vaccine-associated CD4 TCRs, which spanned spike.

Worth noting for this clone: The antigen is unknown.

This table comes from immunoSEQ multiplex PCR, and its TCRdb copy is limited to in-frame clones, with some not included. The data hold 200,000 or so clones, with about 93% observed a single time. The germline CDR1 and CDR2 sequences are SGHRS and YFSETQ. V was clipped by 2 bases and J by 1 base, with 9 bases between them. The CDR3 is 14 residues long. The rearrangement joins TRBV5-1 to TRBJ2-5, with unresolved D. Sequencing was performed on peripheral blood, taken on day 0 of MenACWY control vaccination. This receptor was obtained from an adult in good health. CDR3: CASSFSHAQETQYF. The CDR3 DNA reads TGCGCCAGCAGCTTCTCCCACGCCCAAGAGACCCAGTACTTC.